The rows below give T cell receptor beta chains drawn from one sample of a study of cytomegalovirus exposure and HLA in healthy donors. Repertoires were generated with immunoSEQ multiplex PCR, while TCRdb's copy carries only in-frame clones and drops some. The table has about 88,000 clones, 65% to 80% seen once. The sequencing input was PBMCs. The source of these receptors is a woman under 30 in good health and CMV-seropositive. Both conserved end residues are part of each CDR3. Each record gives: D gene, V gene, CDR3 protein. D genes are given only for firm matches.

d_call: NA
v_call: TRBV28
cdr3_aa: CASSTPPTEQYF

d_call: NA
v_call: TRBV19
cdr3_aa: CASSPGPGAGQPQHF

d_call: TRBD1
v_call: TRBV6-1
cdr3_aa: CASLITGGNEKLFF

d_call: NA
v_call: TRBV5-4
cdr3_aa: CASSLRGGTQYF

d_call: NA
v_call: TRBV28
cdr3_aa: CASSRGQYEQYF

d_call: NA
v_call: TRBV14
cdr3_aa: CASSQDAGWGYTF

d_call: NA
v_call: TRBV6-1
cdr3_aa: CASSERERQMNTEAFF

d_call: TRBD1
v_call: TRBV7-9
cdr3_aa: CASSLPRDRPLGTEAFF

d_call: TRBD2
v_call: TRBV29-1
cdr3_aa: CSVEGRLADVYNEQFF

d_call: NA
v_call: TRBV28
cdr3_aa: CASSLELYEQYF

d_call: NA
v_call: TRBV4-3
cdr3_aa: CASSQAGERQDGYTF

d_call: TRBD1
v_call: TRBV9
cdr3_aa: CASSVEGTGNYGYTF

d_call: NA
v_call: TRBV4-3
cdr3_aa: CASSPNSRGYQPQHF

d_call: NA
v_call: TRBV7-9
cdr3_aa: CASSLAGGGLKETQYF

d_call: NA
v_call: TRBV6-5
cdr3_aa: CASSYPNNQPQHF

d_call: NA
v_call: TRBV9
cdr3_aa: CASSVALGETQYF

d_call: TRBD1
v_call: TRBV9
cdr3_aa: CASSVQGDTGELFF

d_call: NA
v_call: TRBV7-2
cdr3_aa: CASSLIPAGDSPLHF

d_call: TRBD1
v_call: TRBV11-3
cdr3_aa: CASSLAGGQETQYF

d_call: TRBD1
v_call: TRBV13
cdr3_aa: CASSEDTRGVGNTIYF

d_call: NA
v_call: TRBV28
cdr3_aa: CASRPGTQGTDTQYF

d_call: NA
v_call: TRBV2
cdr3_aa: CASSDISLSYNEQFF

d_call: NA
v_call: TRBV20-1
cdr3_aa: CSRRYQETQYF

d_call: TRBD2
v_call: TRBV5-1
cdr3_aa: CASSLLAGAPAEQYF

d_call: NA
v_call: TRBV6-4
cdr3_aa: CASSDWRASSSYEQYF

d_call: TRBD2
v_call: TRBV7-9
cdr3_aa: CASTPGLAGFDTQYF

d_call: NA
v_call: TRBV6-5
cdr3_aa: CASSYSQGGNSPLHF

d_call: NA
v_call: TRBV27
cdr3_aa: CASRTGLSPLHF

d_call: TRBD1
v_call: TRBV7-2
cdr3_aa: CASSLTPPDRGPNYGYTF

d_call: NA
v_call: TRBV10-3
cdr3_aa: CAIGGGGEAFF

d_call: TRBD1
v_call: TRBV6-5
cdr3_aa: CASLRQGITEAFF

d_call: NA
v_call: TRBV30
cdr3_aa: CAWTGMPSYEQYF

d_call: NA
v_call: TRBV5-6
cdr3_aa: CASSARLISYEQYF

d_call: TRBD1
v_call: TRBV19
cdr3_aa: CASPPGGQRRRGANYGYTF

d_call: NA
v_call: TRBV27
cdr3_aa: CASSFVGRVYEQYF

d_call: TRBD2
v_call: TRBV7-2
cdr3_aa: CASSPSGGYNEQFF

d_call: NA
v_call: TRBV28
cdr3_aa: CASSLGEVPGANVLTF

d_call: TRBD1
v_call: TRBV5-4
cdr3_aa: CASSPRTGNTEAFF

d_call: TRBD2
v_call: TRBV2
cdr3_aa: CASSDSGLAGYEQYF

d_call: NA
v_call: TRBV7-8
cdr3_aa: CASSLGRAGVYGYTF

d_call: TRBD1
v_call: TRBV7-2
cdr3_aa: CASSLVRQGRAFF

d_call: NA
v_call: TRBV5-8
cdr3_aa: CASSLDRVGYTF

d_call: NA
v_call: TRBV7-9
cdr3_aa: CASLGGDTQYF

d_call: TRBD1
v_call: TRBV4-3
cdr3_aa: CASSPATGGAETQYF

d_call: TRBD2
v_call: TRBV6-1
cdr3_aa: CASSPSGGAVDEQFF

d_call: NA
v_call: TRBV14
cdr3_aa: CASSYNYEQYF

d_call: NA
v_call: TRBV5-6
cdr3_aa: CASSLARLGIYNEQFF

d_call: TRBD1
v_call: TRBV19
cdr3_aa: CASSFGTGTYEQYF

d_call: TRBD1
v_call: TRBV5-6
cdr3_aa: CASSLSRTGGYEQYF

d_call: NA
v_call: TRBV7-8
cdr3_aa: CASSFNRDLNTEAFF